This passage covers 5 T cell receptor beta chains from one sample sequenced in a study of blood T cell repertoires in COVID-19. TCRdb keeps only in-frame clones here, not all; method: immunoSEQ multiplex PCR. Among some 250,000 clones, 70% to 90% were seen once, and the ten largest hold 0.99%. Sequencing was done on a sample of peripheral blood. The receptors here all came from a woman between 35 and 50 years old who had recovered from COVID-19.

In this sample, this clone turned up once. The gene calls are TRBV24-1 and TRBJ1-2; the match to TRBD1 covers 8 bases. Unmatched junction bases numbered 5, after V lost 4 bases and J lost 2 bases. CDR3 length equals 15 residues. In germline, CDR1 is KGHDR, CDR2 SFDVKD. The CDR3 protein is CATSDPGQANYGYTF. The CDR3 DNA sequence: TGTGCCACCAGTGACCCGGGACAGGCAAACTATGGCTACACCTTC.

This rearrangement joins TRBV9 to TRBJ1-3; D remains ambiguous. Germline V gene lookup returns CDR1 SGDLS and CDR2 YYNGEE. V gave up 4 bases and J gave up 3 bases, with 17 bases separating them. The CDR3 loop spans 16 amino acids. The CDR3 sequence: CASSTRTGTGGNTIYF. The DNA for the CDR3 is TGTGCCAGCAGCACACGGACGGGAACGGGTGGAAACACCATATATTTT.

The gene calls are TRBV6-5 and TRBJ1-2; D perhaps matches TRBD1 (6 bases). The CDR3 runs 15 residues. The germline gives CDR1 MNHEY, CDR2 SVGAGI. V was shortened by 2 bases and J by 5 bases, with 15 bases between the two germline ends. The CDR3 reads CASSYEGGAPYGYTF. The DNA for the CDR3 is TGTGCCAGCAGTTACGAAGGGGGGGCGCCTTATGGCTACACCTTC.

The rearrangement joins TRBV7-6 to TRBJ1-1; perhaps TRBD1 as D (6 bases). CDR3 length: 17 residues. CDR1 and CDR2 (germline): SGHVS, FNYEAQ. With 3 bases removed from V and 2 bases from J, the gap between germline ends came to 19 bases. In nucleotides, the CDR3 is TGTGCCAGCAGCTTTCGGCAACACAGGGCAACAAACACTGAAGCTTTCTTT. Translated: CASSFRQHRATNTEAFF.

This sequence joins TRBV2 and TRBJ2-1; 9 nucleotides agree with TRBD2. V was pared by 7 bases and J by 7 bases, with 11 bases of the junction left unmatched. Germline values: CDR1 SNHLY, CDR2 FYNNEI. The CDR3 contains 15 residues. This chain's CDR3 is CASTYPTSGGNEQFF. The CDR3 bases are TGTGCCAGCACCTACCCGACTAGCGGAGGGAATGAGCAGTTCTTC.